These T cell receptor beta chains were read from a single sample in a study of CD8+ T cells in alopecia areata. Assay: immunoSEQ multiplex PCR; the TCRdb copy retains only in-frame clones and omits some. The sample lists about 140,000 clones, roughly 60% occurring once. The sample taken for sequencing was CD4+ T cells sorted from blood. Source of these receptors: a human donor in good health. Both conserved end residues are part of each CDR3. Each record gives: V gene, D gene, clone size, J gene, CDR3 length, CDR3 protein, CDR3 DNA. A D gene is named only where the DNA matches it firmly. Expanded clones get a size class; other rows say once, few or many, or leave the size out.

V: TRBV7-9; D: -; size: few; J: TRBJ1-3; length: 12; CDR3: CASSSTGNTIYF; DNA: TGTGCCAGCAGCTCGACTGGAAACACCATATATTTT
V: TRBV6-5; D: TRBD1; size: -; J: TRBJ2-6; length: 15; CDR3: CASSTTGAGANVLTF; DNA: TGTGCCAGCAGCACAACAGGGGCCGGGGCCAACGTCCTGACTTTC
V: TRBV5-1; D: -; size: -; J: TRBJ1-1; length: 15; CDR3: CASSLELDRNTEAFF; DNA: TGCGCCAGCAGCTTGGAATTGGACAGAAACACTGAAGCTTTCTTT
V: TRBV2; D: -; size: -; J: TRBJ1-5; length: 12; CDR3: CASQGDNQPQHF; DNA: TGTGCCAGCCAGGGAGACAATCAGCCCCAGCATTTT
V: TRBV6-5; D: -; size: few; J: TRBJ1-1; length: 15; CDR3: CASTKLGSMNTEAFF; DNA: TGTGCCAGCACCAAATTAGGCAGCATGAACACTGAAGCTTTCTTT
V: TRBV7-9; D: -; size: -; J: TRBJ1-1; length: 13; CDR3: CASSLERTLEAFF; DNA: TGTGCCAGCAGCTTAGAGCGAACACTGGAAGCTTTCTTT
V: TRBV9; D: -; size: -; J: TRBJ1-2; length: 13; CDR3: CASSAQYRTELTF; DNA: TGTGCCAGCAGCGCCCAGTACCGGACAGAACTCACCTTC
V: TRBV2; D: -; size: -; J: TRBJ2-3; length: 13; CDR3: CASSDRLTDTQYF; DNA: TGTGCCAGCAGTGATAGACTCACAGATACGCAGTATTTT
V: TRBV5-1; D: TRBD2; size: -; J: TRBJ2-2; length: 17; CDR3: CASSPRRGGSLTGELFF; DNA: TGCGCCAGCAGCCCCCGCCGGGGCGGGAGTTTAACCGGGGAGCTGTTTTTT
V: TRBV29-1; D: TRBD2; size: few; J: TRBJ2-1; length: 13; CDR3: CSVDGSGNGEQFF; DNA: TGCAGCGTTGACGGTAGCGGGAACGGCGAGCAGTTCTTC
V: TRBV5-1; D: -; size: -; J: TRBJ2-7; length: 14; CDR3: CASSFQGSSYEQYF; DNA: TGCGCCAGCAGCTTTCAGGGAAGCTCCTACGAGCAGTACTTC
V: TRBV18; D: -; size: once; J: TRBJ1-2; length: 13; CDR3: CASSPQAEYGYTF; DNA: TGTGCCAGCTCACCTCAGGCTGAGTATGGCTACACCTTC
V: TRBV6-5; D: -; size: -; J: TRBJ1-1; length: 15; CDR3: CAISAHSGMNTEAFF; DNA: TGTGCCATCAGTGCTCATAGCGGAATGAACACTGAAGCTTTCTTT
V: TRBV4-1; D: TRBD2; size: few; J: TRBJ2-1; length: 16; CDR3: CASSHLLAGGPVEQFF; DNA: TGCGCCAGCAGCCACCTACTAGCGGGAGGGCCCGTTGAGCAGTTCTTC
V: TRBV2; D: -; size: few; J: TRBJ2-7; length: 15; CDR3: CASSDFTTASYEQYF; DNA: TGTGCCAGCAGTGACTTTACTACCGCCTCCTACGAGCAGTACTTC
V: TRBV27; D: -; size: -; J: TRBJ1-5; length: 13; CDR3: CASSQTGHQPQHF; DNA: TGTGCCAGCAGCCAGACCGGCCATCAGCCCCAGCATTTT